A selection of T cell receptor beta chains follows, all from one sample in a study of beta chain features in type 1 diabetes. Sequenced by immunoSEQ multiplex PCR; TCRdb stores in-frame clones only, minus some. The sample lists 640,000 or so clones; under 15% were seen once. The sample was naive CD4+ T cells from blood. The source is a man aged 18 to 35 with type 1 diabetes. CDR3s include the opening cysteine and the closing phenylalanine or tryptophan. The order of the fields is V gene, clone size, J gene, D gene, CDR3 DNA, CDR3 protein. A D gene is named only where the DNA matches it firmly. Expanded clones get a size class; other rows say once, few or many, or leave the size out.

>TRBV29-1|few|TRBJ2-7|.
TGCAGCGTTGGTGTGAGCTCCTACGAGCAGTACTTC
CSVGVSSYEQYF
>TRBV28|few|TRBJ2-7|.
TGTGCCAGCAGTCTCCTGGACAAATCCTACGAGCAGTACTTC
CASSLLDKSYEQYF
>TRBV5-1|.|TRBJ2-1|.
TGCGCCAGCAGCCCACTACCCAATGAGCAGTTCTTC
CASSPLPNEQFF
>TRBV7-9|.|TRBJ1-5|.
TGTGCCAGCAGCCCCCCGAATCAGCCCCAGCATTTT
CASSPPNQPQHF
>TRBV6-1|.|TRBJ2-3|.
TGTGCCAGCAGTGTGGTATCTAGCACAGATACGCAGTATTTT
CASSVVSSTDTQYF
>TRBV5-1|few|TRBJ2-1|.
TGCGCCAGCAGCTTGGGACAGGAGTACAATGAGCAGTTCTTC
CASSLGQEYNEQFF
>TRBV5-8|.|TRBJ2-6|TRBD1
TGTGCCAGCAGCTTGGGGATCTGGGACAGGGGATCTGGGGCCAACGTCCTGACTTTC
CASSLGIWDRGSGANVLTF
>TRBV7-9|.|TRBJ1-4|.
TGTGCCAGCAGCTTATACGGTTCTCCAACTAATGAAAAACTGTTTTTT
CASSLYGSPTNEKLFF
>TRBV4-2|few|TRBJ2-2|.
TGTGCCAGCAGCCAAGCCTGGCTAGCTAACACCGGGGAGCTGTTTTTT
CASSQAWLANTGELFF
>TRBV2|.|TRBJ1-2|.
TGTGCCAGCGACAGGATCGGAGACTATGGCTACACCTTC
CASDRIGDYGYTF
>TRBV19|.|TRBJ2-3|.
TGTGCCAGTAGTATAGGGGACTTCACAGATACGCAGTATTTT
CASSIGDFTDTQYF
>TRBV29-1|.|TRBJ2-5|TRBD1
TGCAGCGTTACCAGGGGGAGCCAAGAGACCCAGTACTTC
CSVTRGSQETQYF
>TRBV6-6|few|TRBJ2-7|TRBD1
TGTGCCAGCAGCCCTCCGGACAGGGCCGGCCACGAGCAGTACTTC
CASSPPDRAGHEQYF
>TRBV6-5|.|TRBJ1-1|.
TGTGCCAGCACCCGAGGAAGGGGCACTGAAGCTTTCTTT
CASTRGRGTEAFF
>TRBV27|.|TRBJ1-5|.
TGTGCCAGCAGTTTATCCACCGAACAGAATCAGCCCCAGCATTTT
CASSLSTEQNQPQHF
>TRBV10-3|.|TRBJ2-7|.
TGTGCCATCAGTGAGGGTGTCGTGAGTACCTACGAGCAGTACTTC
CAISEGVVSTYEQYF
>TRBV19|.|TRBJ2-1|TRBD2
TGTGCCAGTAGTTCGGGACTAGCGGGGTCTAATGAGCAGTTCTTC
CASSSGLAGSNEQFF
>TRBV19|.|TRBJ2-7|TRBD1
TGTGCCAGTAGTATCCTTCGGGACACAGGGGGAGAAGGTTACGAGCAGTACTTC
CASSILRDTGGEGYEQYF
>TRBV9|.|TRBJ1-5|.
TGTGCCAGCAGCGTAGCTGAAGGGGGGAATCAGCCCCAGCATTTT
CASSVAEGGNQPQHF